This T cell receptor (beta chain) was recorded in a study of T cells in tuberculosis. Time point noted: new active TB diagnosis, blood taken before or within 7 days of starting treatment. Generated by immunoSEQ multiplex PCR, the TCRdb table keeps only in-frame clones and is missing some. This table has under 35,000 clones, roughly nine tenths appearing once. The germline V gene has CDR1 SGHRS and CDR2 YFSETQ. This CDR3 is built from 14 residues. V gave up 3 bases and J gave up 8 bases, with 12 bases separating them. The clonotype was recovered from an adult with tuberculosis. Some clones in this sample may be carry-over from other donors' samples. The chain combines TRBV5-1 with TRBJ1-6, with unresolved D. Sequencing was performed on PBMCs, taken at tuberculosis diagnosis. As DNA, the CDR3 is TGCGCCAGCAGCTCCCGCCCCCGGGATTCACCCCTCCACTTT. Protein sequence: CASSSRPRDSPLHF. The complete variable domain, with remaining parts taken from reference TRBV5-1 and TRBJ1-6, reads KAGVTQTPRYLIKTRGQQVTLSCSPISGHRSVSWYQQTPGQGLQFLFEYFSETQRNKGNFPGRFSGRQFSNSRSEMNVSTLELGDSALYLCASSSRPRDSPLHFGNGTRLTVT.